What follows describes a single T cell receptor (beta chain). This clonotype was seen a handful of times. Its recognized antigen is unknown. No much larger clone exists at a distance of one base, and base qualities are not known. Libraries were constructed by multiplex PCR. The run used an Illumina HiSeq 4000. iRepertoire HTBI primers and Arm-PCR amplification of CDR3 regions were used to construct TCR beta libraries. Before sequencing, the PCR products went through gel purification. The study's own analysis went as follows. Gene usage analysis of CDR3 amino acid clonotypes relied on the approximately 62 TRBV and about 13 TRBJ segments identified across samples. COPE and FqMerger were used to merge filtered high-quality paired reads into contigs. BLAST was used to align contigs to IMGT TRBV, TRBD and TRBJ reference genes, and CDR3 was defined according to IMGT. Highly expanded clones were defined as clonotypes with a frequency above 0.1%. Shannon entropy was used to measure repertoire diversity, and the Gini coefficient was used to measure V-J evenness. A clonotype found in more than one individual was treated as public. TCRdb reprocessing: public reads trimmed at Q25 with fastp, clones called with MiXCR, in-frame beta chains kept. Here each entry gathers all rows of one CDR3 protein and keeps the most common genes and DNA. The V and J calls here are based on TCRdb, not the publication. The sample profile shows roughly 500,000 distinct CDR3 sequences; around 21% of them were found once. The top ten clones comprise 7% to 9.5% of the sample.

V and J are truncated by 2 bases and 2 bases respectively, leaving an intervening sequence of 9 bases. Reading the germline V gene (reference sequence) gives CDR1 GTSNPN and CDR2 SVGIG. From the cysteine through the phenylalanine, the CDR3 covers 13 amino acids. The kept DNA is CDR3 alone, 39 bases in frame from the first base. The data belong to a study of regulatory T cells in long-lasting Graves disease (dated by TCRdb to the early 2020s). Turning to the overall study: To count as having persistent Graves' disease, a patient had to have received antithyroid drug treatment for over 5 years with TSH receptor autoantibodies remaining persistently positive. Patients with persistent Graves' disease were compared with patients with newly diagnosed Graves' disease using TCR sequencing and RNA sequencing of peripheral blood. The study was registered as a clinical trial and conducted in China. A total of around 35 samples underwent TCR sequencing, from some 13 patients with persistent Graves' disease and 20 patients with newly diagnosed Graves' disease. Antithyroid drugs had been taken for 8.5 to 12 years on average by persistent Graves' disease patients in the clinical cohort. General findings and caveats noted by the study authors: As a limitation, the authors acknowledged that the small sample size may reduce accuracy. Because the primary lesion, thyroid tissue, could not be accessed, the study looked at peripheral blood alone. Sequencing and analysis were restricted to the TCR beta chain. More public clonotypes were shared among persistent patients (fewer than 3,000) than among newly diagnosed patients (roughly 1,000). Persistent disease showed preferential use of TRBV28, TRBJ1-2 and TRBJ2-5, whereas newly diagnosed disease favored TRBV20-1 and TRBJ2-1. Persistent Graves' disease patients showed lower TCR Shannon entropy and fewer highly expanded clones than newly diagnosed patients, suggesting clonal expansion.

The time point label of this sample denotes: persistent/refractory GD, antithyroid drugs over 5 years with positive TRAb. RNA was extracted from PBMCs in TRIzol for both TCR sequencing and RNA sequencing. The diagnosis of Graves' disease followed American Thyroid Association guidelines. Patients were recruited from an endocrinology department in Xi'an, China. Each patient gave 7.5 to 10 milliliters of peripheral blood, collected in an EDTA anticoagulant tube. PBMCs were isolated by Ficoll Paque Plus density gradient separation without further T cell sorting. An Agilent 2100 Bioanalyzer and agarose gel were used to check RNA quality, and a NanoDrop 2000 was used to measure RNA concentration.

The chain couples TRBV30 to TRBJ1-2, with the D gene uncertain. The TCR comes from a female donor with Graves disease. Sequences were derived from peripheral blood mononuclear cells (PBMCs), sampled when the disease was refractory, from a patient treated with antithyroid drugs. This receptor carries the CDR3 CAWSPDGNYGYTF. The nucleotide sequence reads TGTGCCTGGAGTCCGGACGGGAACTATGGCTACACCTTC.